What follows are 7 T cell receptor beta chains derived from one specimen sequenced in a study of control samples from healthy donors and cancer patients (TCRdb year 2020). Libraries were made using the immunoSEQ multiplex PCR assay. The source is immuneACCESS, and TCRdb retained only in-frame sequences with V and J called. Part of the clones is not carried over; for the studies checked, unresolved V genes explain less than half of this, and the remainder is unexplained. The table for this sample lists 150,000 to 200,000 clones; 90% to 95% of them were counted only once. The top ten clones comprise 0.65% to 0.75% of the sample. The sample consisted of blood. Every receptor here comes from a woman aged 25 to 39 in good health.

CDR3: CASSYLTGFGTDTQYF. CDR3 DNA: TGTGCCAGCAGCTACCTGACAGGGTTTGGTACAGATACGCAGTATTTT. The J gene is TRBJ2-3, the V gene TRBV11-2; 7 bases map to TRBD1. J gave up 3 bases and V 4 bases, and 10 bases lay outside the gene matches. The CDR3 has 16 amino acids. Germline V gene data show CDR1 as SGHAT and CDR2 as FQNNGV.

This clone has more than one count but fewer than ten. The V gene is TRBV12-3 or TRBV12-4, the J gene TRBJ1-6; no definite D call. The length of the CDR3 is 13 residues. V was shortened by 2 bases and J by 11 bases, with 10 bases between the two germline ends. In DNA form, the CDR3 reads TGTGCCAGCAGTTTAAACATTTTGACACCCCTCCACTTT. It specifies CASSLNILTPLHF.

The chain combines TRBV12-5 with TRBJ2-5, with D possibly matching TRBD2 (5 bases). Germline CDR1 LGHNT, CDR2 FRNRAP. V was shortened by 3 bases and J by 7 bases, with 12 bases between the two germline ends. The CDR3 is made up of 13 amino acids. CDR3 amino acids: CASGLGSVGTQYF. The CDR3 bases are TGTGCTAGTGGTTTAGGGAGCGTGGGGACCCAGTACTTC.

The V and J genes are TRBV4-1 and TRBJ1-6, with D maybe TRBD1 (5 bases). V lost 0 bases and J 11 bases, leaving 11 bases between the germline ends. The CDR3 has 14 residues. Germline values: CDR1 MGHRA, CDR2 YSYEKL. This CDR3 reads CASSQETGWTPLHF. As DNA, the CDR3 is TGCGCCAGCAGCCAAGAAACAGGTTGGACACCCCTCCACTTT.

The V call is TRBV6-2 or TRBV6-3, the J call TRBJ1-2; D is undetermined. Trimming cost V 0 bases and J 0 bases, with 5 bases left between them. CDR3 length: 14 amino acids. CDR1 and CDR2 from the germline V gene are MNHEY and SVGEGT. In nucleotides, the CDR3 is TGTGCCAGCAGTTACTCCGGGACTAACTATGGCTACACCTTC. This encodes CASSYSGTNYGYTF.

The rearrangement links TRBV10-3 to TRBJ1-2, with D unresolved. The V end lost 5 bases, the J end lost 8 bases, and 15 bases lay between the germline ends. The CDR3 covers 13 residues. Germline lookup yields CDR1 ENHRY and CDR2 SYGVKD. The CDR3 DNA is TGTGCCATCAGTCTCCCCGGGGTCGGAGGCTACACCTTC. Translating gives CAISLPGVGGYTF.

V usage is TRBV27 and J usage is TRBJ2-7, with TRBD1 matching over 7 bases. The CDR3 extends over 17 amino acids. V gave up 6 bases and J gave up 1 base; unmatched junction bases: 15. Looked up from germline, CDR1 is MNHEY and CDR2 is SMNVEV (reference sequence). The CDR3 sequence: CASSPDRVLGPSYEQYF. For the CDR3, the DNA is TGTGCCAGCAGCCCTGACAGGGTCCTAGGGCCTTCCTACGAGCAGTACTTC.